The sequence of this T cell receptor (beta chain) was determined in a study of OX40 agonist ivuxolimab in advanced cancers. In the study overall: Patients were given ivuxolimab, an antibody that agonizes OX40 (CD134). Among those enrolled, mean age was 60 years (range about 23 to 85) and 82.7% were male. Three patients showed partial responses: one hepatocellular carcinoma and two cutaneous melanoma cases.

In germline, CDR1 is MDHEN, CDR2 SYDVKM. The CDR3 is 14 amino acids. The V gene lost 3 bases and the J gene lost 4 bases, with 10 bases spanning the gap. As concerns this clone: Its target is not known.

Study results and limitations: The work left the antigen specificity of expanded peripheral T cells undetermined.

Method: immunoSEQ multiplex PCR; TCRdb's copy keeps in-frame clones and lacks some. The top ten hold 10% to 15% of the sample, which has 25,000 to 35,000 clones, roughly 84% seen once. This sequence joins TRBV28 and TRBJ2-1, with D tentatively TRBD1 (6 bases). The receptor's source is an adult with an advanced solid tumor such as melanoma, head and neck, liver or kidney cancer. Sequencing was performed on CD4+ or CD8+ T cells sorted from blood, taken in a trial of the OX40 agonist ivuxolimab. Here the CDR3 DNA reads TGTGCCAGCAGTTTCAGGGGTCAATACAATGAGCAGTTCTTC. As protein: CASSFRGQYNEQFF.